This T cell receptor (beta chain) came from a study of shared clonotypes between healthy human individuals. Study-level background: Donors had three CD4 naive, three CD4 memory, two CD8 naive and one CD8 memory plate apiece.

The authors split each subset's genomic DNA evenly across several immunoSEQ plates. TCRdb's table, derived via immunoSEQ multiplex PCR, lists solely in-frame clones and lacks some. Here the sample spans under 200,000 clones, 85% to 95% being singletons. This clone was counted between two and nine times. Its target is unknown. Study-level points and caveats: Sample collection involved blood only; tissue repertoires are likely different. The sharing of 4.5% to 5% of naive CD4 clonotypes was seen across a few donors.

The clonotype comes from a woman in her thirties in good health. Sequencing was done on a sample of naive CD4+ T cells sorted from blood. Subset described: CD45RA+ positively selected.

CDR3: CASSNRGLGYEQYF. DNA for the CDR3: TGCGCCAGCAGCAATCGGGGGCTTGGCTACGAGCAGTACTTC. J is TRBJ2-7 and V is TRBV5-1; D is tentatively TRBD1 or TRBD2 (6 bases each). From germline, CDR1 is SGHRS and CDR2 YFSETQ. The CDR3 has 14 residues. V was trimmed by 4 bases and J by 3 bases, leaving 14 bases between them.